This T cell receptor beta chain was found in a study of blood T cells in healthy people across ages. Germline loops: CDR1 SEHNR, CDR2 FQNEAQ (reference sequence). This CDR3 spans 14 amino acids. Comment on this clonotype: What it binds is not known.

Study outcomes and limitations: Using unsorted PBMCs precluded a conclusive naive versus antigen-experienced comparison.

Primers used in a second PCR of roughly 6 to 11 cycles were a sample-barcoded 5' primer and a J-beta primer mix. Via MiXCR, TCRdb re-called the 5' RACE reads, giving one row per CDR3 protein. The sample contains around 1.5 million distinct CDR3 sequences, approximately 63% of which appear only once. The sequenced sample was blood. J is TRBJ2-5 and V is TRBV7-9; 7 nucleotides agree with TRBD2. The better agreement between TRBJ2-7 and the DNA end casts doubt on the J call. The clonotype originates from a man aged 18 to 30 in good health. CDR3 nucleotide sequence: TGTGCCAGCGCCATAGCGGGCCTCGCCTACGAGCAGTACTTC. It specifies CASAIAGLAYEQYF.